Described below is a single TCR beta chain sequence and its context. Its antigen is still unknown. This entry comes from a study of human T cells and chemical hapten exposure. Each CDR3 protein gets one entry after TCRdb re-called the RACE reads with MiXCR. The repertoire holds about 250,000 distinct CDR3 sequences, around 7% seen once, with 1.2% in the top ten. General study points: The study found expanded TCRs formed significantly more large CDR3 similarity clusters than controls.

Time point reported: pre-sensitization, week 0. Treatment specified: therapeutic diphenylcyclopropenone sensitization with weekly scalp DPC. The sequenced sample was whole blood, obtained in connection with sensitization to the hapten diphenylcyclopropenone (DPC). The receptor was derived from a man between 18 and 35 years old with alopecia areata. Some clones in this sample may be carry-over from other donors' samples.

The CDR3 region is CASSQGDRIHEKLFF. For the CDR3, the DNA is TGTGCCAGCAGCCAAGGGGACAGAATACATGAAAAACTGTTTTTT. The V call is TRBV9, the J call TRBJ1-4, with 7 bases that match TRBD1. The length of the CDR3 is 15 residues. Germline lookup yields CDR1 SGDLS and CDR2 YYNGEE. The V segment lost 4 bases and the J segment 6 bases; nucleotides outside the gene matches: 9.